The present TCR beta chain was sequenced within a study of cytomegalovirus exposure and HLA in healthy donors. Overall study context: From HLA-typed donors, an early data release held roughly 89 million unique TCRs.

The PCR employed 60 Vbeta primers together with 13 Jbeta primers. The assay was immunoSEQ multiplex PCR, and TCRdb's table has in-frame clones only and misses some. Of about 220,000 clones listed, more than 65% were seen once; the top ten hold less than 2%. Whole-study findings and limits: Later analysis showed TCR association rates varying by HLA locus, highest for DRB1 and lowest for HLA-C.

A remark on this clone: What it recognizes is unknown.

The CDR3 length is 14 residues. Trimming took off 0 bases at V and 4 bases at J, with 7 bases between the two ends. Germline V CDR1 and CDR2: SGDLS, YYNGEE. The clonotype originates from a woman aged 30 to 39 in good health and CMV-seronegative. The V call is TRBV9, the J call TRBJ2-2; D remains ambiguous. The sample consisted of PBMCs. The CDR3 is CASSVAHPTGELFF. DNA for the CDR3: TGTGCCAGCAGCGTAGCACACCCCACCGGGGAGCTGTTTTTT.